One sample yielded the 15 T cell receptor beta chains listed below, sequenced in a study of identifying expanded T cells in peripheral blood. Sequenced by immunoSEQ multiplex PCR; TCRdb stores in-frame clones only, minus some. The data contain about 85,000 clones, 88% of them singletons. Sequenced: blood. Every receptor here comes from a person aged 18-69 years in good health.

This clone has only one observation. The V gene is TRBV6-5, the J gene TRBJ1-4; 9 nucleotides match TRBD1. Looked up from germline, CDR1 is MNHEY and CDR2 is SVGAGI. After removal of 2 bases from V and 5 bases from J, the junction contained 3 bases not matched to a gene. CDR3 length equals 15 residues. CDR3 DNA sequence: TGTGCCAGCAGTTACGGACAGGGGAGGAATGAAAAACTGTTTTTT. Its protein product is CASSYGQGRNEKLFF.

The chain couples TRBV7-2 to TRBJ1-2; D remains unclear. The germline V gene encodes CDR1 SGHTA and CDR2 FQGNSA. Trimming shortened V by 1 base and J by 1 base, and 10 bases separated the two germline ends. The CDR3 loop spans 15 amino acids. CDR3 sequence: CASSLGYSSNYGYTF. The CDR3 DNA is TGTGCCAGCAGCTTAGGCTATAGCAGTAACTATGGCTACACCTTC.

The rearrangement links TRBV2 to TRBJ1-2, with 10 bases fitting TRBD1. CDR1 is SNHLY and CDR2 is FYNNEI in the germline V gene. The V gene end was trimmed by 6 bases and the J gene end by 4 bases; junction bases not matched to a gene: 5. The CDR3 extends over 14 amino acids. CDR3 protein: CASRSGTGVYGYTF. Here the CDR3 DNA reads TGTGCCAGCAGGAGTGGGACAGGGGTCTATGGCTACACCTTC.

V gene TRBV7-2 combines with J gene TRBJ1-3, with D hard to call. Deletions cut 6 bases from V and 2 bases from J, with 8 bases between. The CDR3 is made up of 13 amino acids. CDR1 is SGHTA and CDR2 is FQGNSA in the germline V gene. The CDR3 reads CASSGWPGNTIYF. DNA of the CDR3: TGTGCCAGCAGTGGATGGCCTGGAAACACCATATATTTT.

The V and J genes are TRBV5-4 and TRBJ1-2, with 9 bases fitting TRBD1. J was trimmed by 2 bases and V by 3 bases; bases with no gene match: 5. Germline CDR1 and CDR2: SGHNT and YYREEE (reference sequence). CDR3 length equals 15 residues. The CDR3 sequence is CASSSKTGGNYGYTF. CDR3 DNA: TGTGCCAGCAGCTCTAAAACAGGGGGCAACTATGGCTACACCTTC. The full variable domain, rest sourced from reference TRBV5-4 and TRBJ1-2, is ETGVTQSPTHLIKTRGQQVTLRCSSQSGHNTVSWYQQALGQGPQFIFQYYREEENGRGNFPPRFSGLQFPNYSSELNVNALELDDSALYLCASSSKTGGNYGYTFGSGTRLTVV.

This clone was counted between two and nine times. The chain employs TRBV9 and TRBJ1-2; D uncertain. In germline, CDR1 is SGDLS, CDR2 YYNGEE. V was shortened by 3 bases and J by 2 bases, with 11 bases between the two germline ends. The CDR3 is made up of 14 amino acids. DNA for the CDR3: TGTGCCAGCAGCGGCATACCCAACAACTATGGCTACACCTTC. This codes for CASSGIPNNYGYTF.

Concerning this clone itself: This CDR3 is also generated by other DNA sequences in the sample. The rearrangement links TRBV4-1 to TRBJ2-7; the D is unclear. Trimming took 1 base from V and 0 from J, leaving 7 bases between them. This CDR3 has 14 residues. Per germline, CDR1 MGHRA and CDR2 YSYEKL. The CDR3 loop is CASSQVGSSYEQYF. The CDR3 nucleotides are TGCGCCAGCAGCCAAGTGGGAAGCTCCTACGAGCAGTACTTC.

In its sample, this clone was seen once. The chain links TRBV10-1 to TRBJ2-1, with D perhaps matching TRBD2 (5 bases). With 7 bases removed from V and 3 bases from J, the gap between germline ends came to 7 bases. The CDR3 runs 12 residues. Per the germline V gene, CDR1 is WNHNN and CDR2 is SYGVQD (reference sequence). In nucleotides, the CDR3 is TGCGCCAGCACCGGGGACTACAATGAGCAGTTCTTC. This sequence encodes CASTGDYNEQFF.

The J gene is TRBJ2-5, the V gene TRBV2; D is unresolved. Germline V gives CDR1 SNHLY, CDR2 FYNNEI. This CDR3 spans 13 amino acids. Trimming shortened V by 6 bases and J by 2 bases, and 10 bases separated the two germline ends. CDR3 coding DNA: TGTGCCAGCAGAGTCGAGACGCAAGAGACCCAGTACTTC. This codes for CASRVETQETQYF.

The chain links TRBV5-4 to TRBJ2-2, with D possibly TRBD1 on 6 matching bases. Germline V gives CDR1 SGHNT, CDR2 YYREEE (reference sequence). V was trimmed by 9 bases and J by 6 bases, leaving 12 bases between them. The CDR3 spans 12 residues. The CDR3 is CAIATGSGELFF. The DNA for the CDR3 is TGTGCCATCGCTACAGGGTCCGGGGAGCTGTTTTTT.

The chain couples TRBV29-1 to TRBJ1-2; possible D gene TRBD1, 5 bases. V was shortened by 7 bases and J by 6 bases, with 15 bases between the two germline ends. The V gene's germline CDR1 is SQVTM and CDR2 ANQGSEA. This CDR3 has 12 amino acids. CDR3 residues: CSGRDSSDGYTF. CDR3 in DNA: TGCAGCGGGCGAGACAGCAGTGATGGCTACACCTTC.

This clone was seen a handful of times. This chain uses TRBV10-3 with TRBJ2-7; maybe TRBD1 (5 bases). This CDR3 region has 11 residues. Germline V lookup: CDR1 ENHRY, CDR2 SYGVKD. V was trimmed by 6 bases and J by 6 bases, leaving 9 bases between them. CDR3 amino acids: CAIRKGAEQYF. The DNA of the CDR3 is TGTGCCATCAGGAAAGGGGCCGAGCAGTACTTC.

V is TRBV7-9 and J is TRBJ2-1; TRBD2 is a possible D gene (5 bases). Germline V gene sequence: CDR1 SEHNR, CDR2 FQNEAQ (reference sequence). V lost 0 bases, J lost 10 bases, and 7 bases lay in between. The CDR3 covers 12 residues. The CDR3 sequence: CASSLADSEQFF. CDR3 nucleotides: TGTGCCAGCAGCTTAGCGGACTCCGAGCAGTTCTTC.

The V and J genes are TRBV7-9 and TRBJ2-7; maybe TRBD2 (5 bases). CDR1 and CDR2 from the germline V gene are SEHNR and FQNEAQ (reference sequence). V lost 4 bases to trimming and J lost 2 bases, with 12 bases between them. The CDR3 has 14 residues. The CDR3 is CASSSWTETYEQYF. The CDR3 bases are TGTGCCAGCAGCTCGTGGACTGAAACCTACGAGCAGTACTTC.

The chain uses TRBV29-1 and TRBJ2-1, with 11 bases identical to TRBD1. After removal of 2 bases from V and 7 bases from J, the junction contained 4 bases not matched to a gene. The CDR3 contains 14 residues. Per the germline V gene, CDR1 is SQVTM and CDR2 is ANQGSEA. The CDR3 spells CSVEPGQGANEQFF. The CDR3 nucleotides read TGCAGCGTTGAACCAGGACAGGGGGCGAATGAGCAGTTCTTC.